One sample yielded the 27 T cell receptor beta chains listed below, sequenced in a study of T-cell memory formation after mild COVID-19. Using its own MiXCR run on the 5' RACE reads, TCRdb lists one record per CDR3 protein. The sample has some 320,000 distinct CDR3 sequences, roughly an eighth seen once; the top ten hold 21%. Sequencing was carried out using PBMCs or a T cell subset sorted from them (not recorded which). The receptors come from a man aged 18 to 29 who had mild COVID-19 (a few samples of this study predate the infection). Cell type and time point are not known.

The table lists this clonotype with a few counts. The chain has TRBV18 and TRBJ1-1; no reliable D call. Trimming took 1 base from V and 0 from J, leaving 12 bases between them. The CDR3 has 16 amino acids. Per germline, CDR1 KGHSH and CDR2 LQKENI. The DNA for the CDR3 is TGTGCCAGCTCACCACTGCATGGTGACTTGAACACTGAAGCTTTCTTT. Its protein product is CASSPLHGDLNTEAFF.

In its sample, this clonotype was seen many times. V and J are TRBV10-3 and TRBJ2-1; the D gene is possibly TRBD1 (6 bases). CDR1 and CDR2 from the germline V gene are ENHRY and SYGVKD. The CDR3 extends over 16 amino acids. Trimming removed 4 bases at V and 0 bases at J, with 13 bases between. The CDR3 loop is CAISGTEGSSYNEQFF. In DNA, the CDR3 is TGTGCCATCAGTGGGACAGAAGGAAGCTCCTACAATGAGCAGTTCTTC.

This clonotype was counted only a few times. The chain links TRBV20-1 to TRBJ2-7; 7 bases map to TRBD2. V lost 5 bases to trimming and J lost 5 bases; unmatched junction nucleotides: 15. There are 15 residues in the CDR3. Germline lookup yields CDR1 DFQATT and CDR2 SNEGSKA (reference sequence). For the CDR3, the DNA is TGCAGTGCTTATCCCCGGACGGGGGGTTTGAACGAGCAGTACTTC. This gives the protein CSAYPRTGGLNEQYF.

V usage is TRBV7-2 and J usage is TRBJ2-2, with D possibly matching TRBD1 (5 bases). The germline gives CDR1 SGHTA, CDR2 FQGNSA. The V end was cut by 5 bases, the J end by 3 bases, with 13 bases between. The CDR3 is 15 residues long. CDR3 region: CASSAGQGYTGELFF. The CDR3 region has the DNA TGTGCCAGCAGCGCCGGCCAGGGATACACCGGGGAGCTGTTTTTT.

This chain links TRBV15 with TRBJ2-1; 7 bases agree with TRBD2. Germline CDR1 reads LNHNV; CDR2 reads YYDKDF (reference sequence). With V trimmed by 1 base and J by 10 bases, 4 bases remained unmatched. The CDR3 is made up of 13 amino acids. This chain's CDR3 is CATSRGGGREQFF. The CDR3 DNA reads as TGTGCCACCAGCAGAGGGGGGGGACGGGAGCAGTTCTTC.

The CDR3 here is CASSSPASGNQPQHF. In nucleotides, the CDR3 is TGTGCCAGCAGTTCTCCGGCGTCCGGCAATCAGCCCCAGCATTTT. The chain is built from TRBV6-2 or TRBV6-3 and TRBJ1-5; D not resolved. Looked up from germline, CDR1 is MNHEY and CDR2 is SVGEGT. The CDR3 has 15 residues. The ends were cut back, 4 bases at V and 2 bases at J, with 12 bases in the middle.

The chain joins TRBV6-1 to TRBJ2-1; perhaps D is TRBD1 or TRBD2 (6 bases each). The CDR3 spans 13 residues. Germline values: CDR1 MNHNS, CDR2 SASEGT. The germline V and J ends were trimmed by 6 bases and 9 bases, with 15 bases remaining between them. CDR3 bases: TGTGCCAGCAGGGAGGGGGGCCGTGGTGAGCAGTTCTTC. This translates into CASREGGRGEQFF.

This clonotype was seen just once. The chain combines TRBV12-3 or TRBV12-4 with TRBJ1-1; the D is unclear. The CDR3 totals 15 residues. Trimming removed 7 bases at V and 1 base at J, with 16 bases between. CDR3 DNA sequence: TGTGCCAGCATTCGGAGGGATCACACGAACACTGAAGCTTTCTTT. Protein product: CASIRRDHTNTEAFF.

The CDR3 DNA is TGTGCCAGCAGTTACCCAGGGGACAATGAGCAGTTCTTC. This codes for CASSYPGDNEQFF. This chain connects TRBV6-5 to TRBJ2-1, with D possibly matching TRBD1 (6 bases). Trimming took off 2 bases at V and 5 bases at J, with 7 bases between the two ends. This CDR3 is built from 13 residues. The germline V gene encodes CDR1 MNHEY and CDR2 SVGAGI.

The rearrangement links TRBV21-1 to TRBJ2-7. TRBV21-1 is shown as a pseudogene. This CDR3 spans 11 amino acids. The CDR3 DNA reads TGTGCCAGCAGCCAGTTTCGGGAGCAGTACGTC. Protein product: CASSQFREQYV.

Ten or more counts support this clonotype. The V gene is TRBV7-2, the J gene TRBJ1-2; 7 nucleotides match TRBD1. Trimming cost V 10 bases and J 8 bases; bases outside gene matches: 16. There are 14 residues in the CDR3. CDR1 is SGHTA and CDR2 is FQGNSA in the germline V gene. CDR3 region: CATLGGGGGGGYTF. The CDR3 nucleotides are TGTGCCACCCTCGGAGGGGGCGGCGGAGGGGGCTACACCTTC.

V gene TRBV7-2 combines with J gene TRBJ2-7; TRBD2 aligns across 7 bases. Trimming took 8 bases from V and 0 from J; bases not matched to a gene: 7. This CDR3 is 14 amino acids long. From germline, CDR1 is SGHTA and CDR2 FQGNSA. CDR3 DNA: TGTGCCAGCGGGGTGGGAGGGAGCTCCTACGAGCAGTACTTC. It encodes CASGVGGSSYEQYF. The complete variable domain, with remaining parts taken from reference TRBV7-2 and TRBJ2-7, reads GAGVSQSPSNKVTEKGKDVELRCDPISGHTALYWYRQSLGQGLEFLIYFQGNSAPDKSGLPSDRFSAERTGGSVSTLTIQRTQQEDSAVYLCASGVGGSSYEQYFGPGTRLTVT.

This clonotype turned up a few times. This chain uses TRBV5-4 with TRBJ2-7; D could derive from TRBD1 or TRBD2 (5 bases each). CDR3 length equals 13 residues. CDR1 and CDR2 (germline): SGHNT, YYREEE (reference sequence). Between the trimmed V and J ends, which lost 6 bases and 0 bases, there was a span of 10 bases. This chain's CDR3 is CASKGTSSYEQYF. The CDR3 bases are TGTGCCAGCAAGGGGACGAGCTCCTACGAGCAGTACTTC. The full variable domain, completed using reference TRBV5-4 and TRBJ2-7, is ETGVTQSPTHLIKTRGQQVTLRCSSQSGHNTVSWYQQALGQGPQFIFQYYREEENGRGNFPPRFSGLQFPNYSSELNVNALELDDSALYLCASKGTSSYEQYFGPGTRLTVT.

J is TRBJ2-5 and V is TRBV7-8, with D possibly being TRBD2 (7 bases). Germline CDR1 and CDR2: SGHVS and FQNEAQ. This CDR3 comprises 12 residues. V was pared by 7 bases and J by 6 bases, with 12 bases between. For the CDR3, the DNA is TGTGCCAGCACGACCGGGGGGCAGACCCAGTACTTC. This encodes CASTTGGQTQYF.

This clonotype was seen more than once but under ten times. The J gene is TRBJ2-1, the V gene TRBV5-4, with no clear D. Germline CDR1 and CDR2: SGHNT and YYREEE (reference sequence). The CDR3 totals 11 residues. Trimming shortened V by 4 bases and J by 15 bases, and 14 bases separated the two germline ends. Here the CDR3 reads CASSGPEPPFF. In nucleotides, the CDR3 is TGTGCCAGCAGCGGGCCAGAGCCGCCGTTCTTC.

This clonotype came up many times. This chain connects TRBV27 to TRBJ1-6; possible D gene TRBD1, 5 bases. Between the trimmed V and J ends, which lost 0 bases and 4 bases, there was a span of 10 bases. The germline gives CDR1 MNHEY, CDR2 SMNVEV (reference sequence). This CDR3 has 16 residues. CDR3: CASSLSPGWYNSPLHF. The DNA of the CDR3 is TGTGCCAGCAGTTTATCCCCAGGGTGGTATAATTCACCCCTCCACTTT.

Many counts were recorded for this clonotype. The chain links TRBV24-1 to TRBJ2-4; a possible D gene is TRBD1 (5 bases). The CDR3 spans 14 residues. CDR1 and CDR2 (germline): KGHDR, SFDVKD. Trimming removed 5 bases at V and 7 bases at J, with 14 bases between. In nucleotides, the CDR3 is TGTGCCACCAGTGTGTCAGGGCAGTGGAACATTCAGTACTTC. This translates into CATSVSGQWNIQYF.

The rearrangement links TRBV24-1 to TRBJ1-1; TRBD1 matches 7 bases. J lost 7 bases, V lost 8 bases, and 9 bases had no gene match. CDR1 KGHDR and CDR2 SFDVKD come from the germline V gene. This CDR3 has 13 amino acids. CDR3 protein: CATKGQDAIEAFF. The CDR3 DNA sequence: TGTGCCACCAAAGGACAGGACGCTATTGAAGCTTTCTTT.

This clonotype has more than one count but fewer than ten. V and J are TRBV29-1 and TRBJ2-2, with TRBD1 as a possible D gene (5 bases). V was trimmed by 2 bases and J by 4 bases, leaving 5 bases between them. The CDR3 runs 12 residues. CDR1 is SQVTM and CDR2 is ANQGSEA in the germline V gene. CDR3 DNA: TGCAGCGTTGAACAGGGCACCGGGGAGCTGTTTTTT. Protein product: CSVEQGTGELFF.

The chain employs TRBV14 and TRBJ1-1; TRBD1 matches 7 bases. Germline lookup yields CDR1 SGHDN and CDR2 FVKESK. There are 14 residues in the CDR3. Unmatched junction bases numbered 9, after V lost 4 bases and J lost 7 bases. CDR3 sequence (DNA): TGTGCCAGCAGCCGCCAGGGGGGAGGAAATGAAGCTTTCTTT. This codes for CASSRQGGGNEAFF.

V is TRBV12-3 or TRBV12-4 and J is TRBJ2-1; 9 bases line up with TRBD1. This CDR3 spans 16 amino acids. Trimming removed 3 bases from V and 5 bases from J; junction bases left unmatched: 8. The DNA for the CDR3 is TGTGCCAGCAGTTTTGTAGGACAGGGGCACCACAATGAGCAGTTCTTC. This sequence encodes CASSFVGQGHHNEQFF.

This clonotype was observed many times. The V gene is TRBV20-1, the J gene TRBJ2-3; 14 bases match TRBD2. This CDR3 has 15 amino acids. CDR1 DFQATT and CDR2 SNEGSKA come from the germline V gene (reference sequence). This CDR3 reads CGSRGLAGGTDTQYF. The CDR3 region has the DNA TGCGGGTCCCGGGGACTAGCGGGGGGCACAGATACGCAGTATTTT.

This clonotype has a handful of counts. This chain links TRBV4-1 with TRBJ2-7; D not certain. The germline CDR1 and CDR2 sequences are MGHRA and YSYEKL. The CDR3 length is 16 residues. V lost 3 bases to trimming and J lost 4 bases, with 19 bases between them. The CDR3 region is CASSHHWSPGSYEQYF. DNA of the CDR3: TGCGCCAGCAGCCACCACTGGAGTCCTGGCTCTTACGAGCAGTACTTC.

This clonotype was picked up a small number of times. The CDR3: CVGAGRGHNEQFF. In DNA form, the CDR3 reads TGTGTAGGGGCTGGGCGCGGTCACAATGAGCAGTTCTTC. This chain uses TRBV7-9 with TRBJ2-1; perhaps TRBD1 as D (5 bases). Germline CDR1 reads SEHNR; CDR2 reads FQNEAQ (reference sequence). CDR3 length: 13 amino acids.

The chain uses TRBV6-1 and TRBJ2-7; 9 nucleotides match TRBD2. The CDR3 loop spans 15 amino acids. V lost 8 bases and J lost 0; bases outside the gene matches: 8. Germline assignment: CDR1 MNHNS and CDR2 SASEGT. The CDR3 region has the DNA TGTGCCAGCGTTATAAGCGGGGGGAGCTCCTACGAGCAGTACTTC. It translates to CASVISGGSSYEQYF.

This clonotype was seen only a few times. The CDR3 is CASSFRHGNTEAFF. Here the CDR3 DNA reads TGTGCCAGCAGTTTTCGGCACGGGAACACTGAAGCTTTCTTT. The chain has TRBV12-3 or TRBV12-4 and TRBJ1-1, with unresolved D. V lost 3 bases and J 1 base, leaving 9 bases between the germline ends. This CDR3 has 14 amino acids.

The J gene is TRBJ1-3, the V gene TRBV28, with D tentatively TRBD1 (6 bases). The V end lost 3 bases, the J end lost 4 bases, and 25 bases lay between the germline ends. CDR1 and CDR2 (germline): MDHEN, SYDVKM. The CDR3 runs 19 residues. This CDR3 is CASSFLGAQTFTRGNTIYF. The CDR3 DNA reads as TGTGCCAGCAGTTTCTTGGGGGCACAAACCTTTACGCGAGGAAACACCATATATTTT. Based on the CDR3 plus reference TRBV28 and TRBJ1-3, the full variable domain is DVKVTQSSRYLVKRTGEKVFLECVQDMDHENMFWYRQDPGLGLRLIYFSYDVKMKEKGDIPEGYSVSREKKERFSLILESASTNQTSMYLCASSFLGAQTFTRGNTIYFGEGSWLTVV.